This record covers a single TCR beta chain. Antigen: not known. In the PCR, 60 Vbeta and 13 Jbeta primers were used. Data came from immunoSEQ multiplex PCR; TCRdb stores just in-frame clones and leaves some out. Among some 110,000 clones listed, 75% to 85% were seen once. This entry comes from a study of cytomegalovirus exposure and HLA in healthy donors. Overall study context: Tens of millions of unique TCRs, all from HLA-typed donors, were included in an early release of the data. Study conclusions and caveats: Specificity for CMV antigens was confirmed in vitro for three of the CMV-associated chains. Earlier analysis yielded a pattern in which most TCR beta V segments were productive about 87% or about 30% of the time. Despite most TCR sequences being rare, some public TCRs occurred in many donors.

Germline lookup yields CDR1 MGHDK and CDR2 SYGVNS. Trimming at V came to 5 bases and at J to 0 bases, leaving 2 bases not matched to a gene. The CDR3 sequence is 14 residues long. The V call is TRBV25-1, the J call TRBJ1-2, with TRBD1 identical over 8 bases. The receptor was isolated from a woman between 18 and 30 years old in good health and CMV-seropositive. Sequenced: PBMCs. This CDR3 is CASSRQGSNYGYTF. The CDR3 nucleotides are TGTGCCAGCAGTCGACAGGGGTCTAACTATGGCTACACCTTC.